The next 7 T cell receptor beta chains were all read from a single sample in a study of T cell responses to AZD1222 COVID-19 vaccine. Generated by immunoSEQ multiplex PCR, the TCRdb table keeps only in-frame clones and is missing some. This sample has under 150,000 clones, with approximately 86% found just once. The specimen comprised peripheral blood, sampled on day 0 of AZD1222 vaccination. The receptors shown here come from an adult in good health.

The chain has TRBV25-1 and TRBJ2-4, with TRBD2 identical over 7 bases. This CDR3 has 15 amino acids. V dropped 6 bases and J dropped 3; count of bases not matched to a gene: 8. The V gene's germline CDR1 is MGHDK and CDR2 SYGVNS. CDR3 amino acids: CASRSDGRSKNIQYF. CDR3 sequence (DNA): TGTGCCAGCAGATCAGACGGGAGGAGCAAAAACATTCAGTACTTC.

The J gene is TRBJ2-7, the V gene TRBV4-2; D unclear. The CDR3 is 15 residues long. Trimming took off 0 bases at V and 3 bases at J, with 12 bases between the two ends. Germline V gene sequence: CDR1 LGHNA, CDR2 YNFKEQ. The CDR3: CASSQDRPDLYEQYF. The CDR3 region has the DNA TGTGCCAGCAGCCAAGATAGGCCAGATCTCTACGAGCAGTACTTC.

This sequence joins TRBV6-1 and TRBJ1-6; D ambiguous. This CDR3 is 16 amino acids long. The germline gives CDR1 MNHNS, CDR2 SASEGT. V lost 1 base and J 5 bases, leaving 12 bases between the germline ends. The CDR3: CASSEVLQRNNSPLHF. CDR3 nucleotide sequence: TGTGCCAGCAGTGAAGTTCTCCAGAGGAATAATTCACCCCTCCACTTT.

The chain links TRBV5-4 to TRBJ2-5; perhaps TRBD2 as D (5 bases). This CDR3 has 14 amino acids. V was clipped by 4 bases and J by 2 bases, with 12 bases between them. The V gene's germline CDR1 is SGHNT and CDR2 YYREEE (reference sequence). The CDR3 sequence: CASSPPLEQETQYF. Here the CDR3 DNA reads TGTGCCAGCAGCCCGCCACTAGAACAAGAGACCCAGTACTTC.

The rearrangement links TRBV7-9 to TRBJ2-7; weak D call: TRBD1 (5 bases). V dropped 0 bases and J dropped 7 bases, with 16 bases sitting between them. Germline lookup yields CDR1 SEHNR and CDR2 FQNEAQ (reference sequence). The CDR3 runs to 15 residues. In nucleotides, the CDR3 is TGTGCCAGCAGCTTAGCCGACTCGAAGGGGTGGGAGCAGTACTTC. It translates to CASSLADSKGWEQYF.

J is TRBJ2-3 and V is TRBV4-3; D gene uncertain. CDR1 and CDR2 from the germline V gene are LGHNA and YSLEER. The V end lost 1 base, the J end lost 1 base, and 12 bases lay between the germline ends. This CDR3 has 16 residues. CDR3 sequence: CASSQGVGWGTDTQYF. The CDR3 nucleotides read TGCGCCAGCAGCCAAGGAGTCGGTTGGGGCACAGATACGCAGTATTTT.

CDR3 sequence reads: CSVEKTGVEQYF. The CDR3 DNA follows: TGCAGCGTTGAGAAGACAGGGGTCGAGCAGTACTTC. V usage is TRBV29-1 and J usage is TRBJ2-7, with TRBD1 identical over 8 bases. V gave up 3 bases and J gave up 6 bases; unmatched junction bases: 4. Germline V gene lookup returns CDR1 SQVTM and CDR2 ANQGSEA. The length of the CDR3 is 12 residues.